The next 14 T cell receptor beta chains were all read from a single sample in a study of blood T cell repertoires in COVID-19. Sequenced by immunoSEQ multiplex PCR; TCRdb stores in-frame clones only, minus some. The data show roughly 250,000 clones, with over 80% seen just once and approximately 3.4% held by the top ten. Specimen: PBMCs or T cells enriched from blood (not recorded which). The receptors come from a woman in her forties who had been exposed to COVID-19.

V gene TRBV5-6 combines with J gene TRBJ1-4; TRBD1 aligns across 7 bases. V lost 3 bases and J lost 1; bases outside the gene matches: 6. This CDR3 has 16 residues. The germline V gene has CDR1 SGHDT and CDR2 YYEEEE. The CDR3 here is CASSSAAGGTNEKLFF. CDR3 DNA sequence: TGTGCCAGCAGCTCGGCCGCAGGGGGAACTAATGAAAAACTGTTTTTT.

The chain couples TRBV3-1 (or the pseudogene TRBV3-2) to TRBJ2-1; TRBD2 aligns across 14 bases. The CDR3 extends over 20 amino acids. The V segment lost 3 bases and the J segment 1 base; nucleotides outside the gene matches: 11. CDR1 is LGHDT, CDR2 YNNKEL, per germline (reference sequence). The CDR3 nucleotides are TGTGCCAGCAGCCACCGGGGGGGACTAGCGGGAGTCGGTTCCTACAATGAGCAGTTCTTC. This gives the protein CASSHRGGLAGVGSYNEQFF.

The rearrangement joins TRBV7-2 to TRBJ2-3, with TRBD2 matching 8 bases. The trim removed 0 bases at V and 4 bases at J, leaving 12 bases unmatched. Germline values: CDR1 SGHTA, CDR2 FQGNSA. The CDR3 is 18 residues long. This CDR3 is CASSLAPGRAGASDTQYF. CDR3 sequence (DNA): TGTGCCAGCAGCTTAGCCCCAGGGAGAGCGGGGGCGTCAGATACGCAGTATTTT.

The rearrangement joins TRBV27 to TRBJ1-1; 7 nucleotides line up with TRBD1. Germline V gene lookup returns CDR1 MNHEY and CDR2 SMNVEV (reference sequence). The V segment lost 7 bases and the J segment 4 bases; nucleotides outside the gene matches: 6. CDR3 length: 13 amino acids. Written as DNA, the CDR3 is TGTGCCAGCATAAGACAGGGCTTCACTGAAGCTTTCTTT. This translates into CASIRQGFTEAFF.

This clone was picked up a small number of times. The CDR3 sequence is CASSGDRVNTEAFF. The CDR3 DNA reads as TGTGCCAGCAGTGGGGACAGGGTGAACACTGAAGCTTTCTTT. The V and J genes are TRBV2 and TRBJ1-1; 9 bases align to TRBD1. Germline V gene data show CDR1 as SNHLY and CDR2 as FYNNEI. The CDR3 runs 14 residues. Germline trimming cut 4 bases from V and 0 bases from J; bases unmatched to any gene: 0.

The chain recombines TRBV7-8 with TRBJ2-3, with TRBD2 as a possible D gene (7 bases). The V gene lost 1 base and the J gene lost 4 bases, with 21 bases spanning the gap. The CDR3 sequence is 18 residues long. Germline assignment: CDR1 SGHVS and CDR2 FQNEAQ. The CDR3 DNA reads as TGTGCCAGCAGCTTAGATATGCTGGGGGGGCAATTGGCAGATACGCAGTATTTT. Translation: CASSLDMLGGQLADTQYF.

The rearrangement joins TRBV19 to TRBJ1-3, with D possibly matching TRBD1 (5 bases). The CDR3 is made up of 13 amino acids. Germline CDR1 LNHDA, CDR2 SQIVND (reference sequence). The V end was cut by 9 bases, the J end by 8 bases, with 17 bases between. The CDR3 protein is CASATVVGDTIYF. CDR3 bases: TGTGCCAGCGCGACAGTGGTAGGGGACACCATATATTTT.

The gene calls are TRBV24-1 and TRBJ1-1, with 7 positions matching TRBD1. V dropped 4 bases and J dropped 6; count of bases not matched to a gene: 4. This CDR3 spans 13 amino acids. Germline V gene sequence: CDR1 KGHDR, CDR2 SFDVKD. The DNA for the CDR3 is TGTGCCACCAGTGACAGGGGGACGTCTGAAGCTTTCTTT. It translates to CATSDRGTSEAFF.

This chain joins TRBV30 and TRBJ1-2, with TRBD1 as a possible D gene (5 bases). From germline, CDR1 is GTSNPN and CDR2 SVGIG (reference sequence). The CDR3 is 13 residues long. V lost 0 bases to trimming and J lost 4 bases, with 9 bases between them. Here the CDR3 reads CAWSVAGLYGYTF. The CDR3 DNA reads TGTGCCTGGAGTGTGGCAGGGCTCTATGGCTACACCTTC.

This clone has a single count. The chain combines TRBV10-3 with TRBJ2-2; no clear D gene. The CDR3 contains 14 residues. Trimming left V 2 bases short and J 1 base short, with 5 bases between. Germline V gene data show CDR1 as ENHRY and CDR2 as SYGVKD. The DNA of the CDR3 is TGTGCCATCAGTGAGACTCGGAACACCGGGGAGCTGTTTTTT. It translates to CAISETRNTGELFF.

The chain is built from TRBV5-4 and TRBJ1-6; no firm D call. V lost 0 bases, J lost 5 bases, and 6 bases lay in between. The CDR3 has 14 amino acids. CDR1 and CDR2 from the germline V gene are SGHNT and YYREEE (reference sequence). The CDR3 DNA is TGTGCCAGCAGCTTGGACCTAAATAATTCACCCCTCCACTTT. This encodes CASSLDLNNSPLHF.

For this clone: The limits of the CDR3 on the DNA are not certain, so only TCRdb's listed CDR3 is given. Here the CDR3 reads CASSSSTDSYGYTF. This chain uses TRBV28 with TRBJ1-2; the table's D call, TRBD1, was not checked against the DNA. The CDR3 contains 14 residues when both ends are counted. Looked up from germline, CDR1 is MDHEN and CDR2 is SYDVKM.

The genes are TRBV2 and TRBJ1-1, with D unclear. CDR3 length equals 14 residues. With 8 bases removed from V and 0 bases from J, the gap between germline ends came to 13 bases. Germline V lookup: CDR1 SNHLY, CDR2 FYNNEI. CDR3 in DNA: TGTGCCAGCTCTCTTGGCCAAATGAACACTGAAGCTTTCTTT. This translates into CASSLGQMNTEAFF.

The chain employs TRBV2 and TRBJ2-3; D is unclear. V lost 6 bases to trimming and J lost 5 bases, with 6 bases between them. The CDR3 totals 11 residues. Germline lookup yields CDR1 SNHLY and CDR2 FYNNEI. The CDR3 DNA reads as TGTGCCAGCAGGTTCGGAGATACGCAGTATTTT. This gives the protein CASRFGDTQYF.